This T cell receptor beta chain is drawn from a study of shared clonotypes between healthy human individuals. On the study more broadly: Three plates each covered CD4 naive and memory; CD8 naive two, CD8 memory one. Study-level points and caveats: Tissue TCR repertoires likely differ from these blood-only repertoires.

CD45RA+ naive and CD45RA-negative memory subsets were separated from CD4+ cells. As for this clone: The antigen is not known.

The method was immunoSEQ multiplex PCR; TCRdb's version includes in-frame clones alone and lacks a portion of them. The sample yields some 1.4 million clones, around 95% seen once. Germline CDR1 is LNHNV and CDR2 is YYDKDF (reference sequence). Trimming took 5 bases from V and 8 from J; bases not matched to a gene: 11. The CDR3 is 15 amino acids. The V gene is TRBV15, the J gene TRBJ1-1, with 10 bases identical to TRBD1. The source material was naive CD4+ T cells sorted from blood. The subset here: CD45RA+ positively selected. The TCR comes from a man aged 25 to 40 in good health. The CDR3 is CATSDPGQGRLEAFF. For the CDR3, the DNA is TGTGCCACCAGCGATCCGGGACAGGGGCGTTTAGAAGCTTTCTTT.